This T cell receptor beta chain was identified during a study of cytomegalovirus exposure and HLA in healthy donors. Broader study findings: As confirmed in vitro, three CMV-associated chains were specific for CMV antigens. The study flagged around 160 TCR beta chains as cytomegalovirus-associated. Later, an analysis found that TCR clusters from the first cohort tended to co-occur in the roughly 110 validation repertoires.

V was pared by 5 bases and J by 4 bases, with 6 bases of the junction left unmatched. The CDR3 is 15 amino acids. CDR1 and CDR2 from the germline V gene are MNHEY and SVGAGI. Note on this clone: The antigen is undetermined.

The assay was immunoSEQ multiplex PCR, and TCRdb's table has in-frame clones only and misses some. The table records 150,000 to 200,000 clones, about nine tenths of them present only once. V and J are TRBV6-5 and TRBJ1-5; 9 bases are shared with TRBD1. The specimen was PBMCs. This TCR was sampled from a woman between 18 and 29 years old in good health and CMV-seropositive. The CDR3 protein is CASSAGTGQNQPQHF. The CDR3 DNA reads as TGTGCCAGCAGTGCCGGGACAGGGCAAAATCAGCCCCAGCATTTT.